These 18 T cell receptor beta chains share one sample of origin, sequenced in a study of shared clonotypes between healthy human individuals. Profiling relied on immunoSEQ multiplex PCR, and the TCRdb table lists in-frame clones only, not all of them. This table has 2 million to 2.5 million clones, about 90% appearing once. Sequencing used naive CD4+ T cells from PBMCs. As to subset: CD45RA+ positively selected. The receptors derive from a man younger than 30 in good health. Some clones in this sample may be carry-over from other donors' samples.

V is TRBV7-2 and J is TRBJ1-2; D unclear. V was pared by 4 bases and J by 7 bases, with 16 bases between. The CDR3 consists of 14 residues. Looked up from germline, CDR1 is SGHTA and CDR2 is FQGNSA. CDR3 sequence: CASSSPRVGGGYTF. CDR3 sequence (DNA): TGTGCCAGCAGCTCTCCGAGGGTTGGAGGTGGCTACACCTTC.

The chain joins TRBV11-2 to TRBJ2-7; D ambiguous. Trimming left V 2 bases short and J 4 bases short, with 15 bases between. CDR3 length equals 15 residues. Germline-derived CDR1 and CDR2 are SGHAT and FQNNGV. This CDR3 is CASSLLSPKGYEQYF. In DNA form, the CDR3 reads TGTGCCAGCAGCTTATTAAGCCCGAAAGGGTACGAGCAGTACTTC.

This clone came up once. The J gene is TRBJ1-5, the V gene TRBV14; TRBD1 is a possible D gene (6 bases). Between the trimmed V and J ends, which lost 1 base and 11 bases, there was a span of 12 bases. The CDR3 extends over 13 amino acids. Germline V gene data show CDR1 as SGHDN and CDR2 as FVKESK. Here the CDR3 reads CASSQAGQPAQHF. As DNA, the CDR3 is TGTGCCAGCAGCCAAGCAGGACAGCCAGCCCAGCATTTT.

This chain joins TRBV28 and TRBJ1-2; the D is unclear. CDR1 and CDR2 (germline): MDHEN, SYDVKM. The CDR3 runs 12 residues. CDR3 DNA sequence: TGTGGCTCCGCGCCCGGGGTTAGCGGCTACACCTTC. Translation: CGSAPGVSGYTF.

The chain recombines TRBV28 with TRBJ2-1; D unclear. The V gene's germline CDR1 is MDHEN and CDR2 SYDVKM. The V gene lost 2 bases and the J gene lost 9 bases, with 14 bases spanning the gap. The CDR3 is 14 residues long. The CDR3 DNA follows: TGTGCCAGCAGTTTAGAACCGGGCACGGGTGAGCAGTTCTTC. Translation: CASSLEPGTGEQFF.

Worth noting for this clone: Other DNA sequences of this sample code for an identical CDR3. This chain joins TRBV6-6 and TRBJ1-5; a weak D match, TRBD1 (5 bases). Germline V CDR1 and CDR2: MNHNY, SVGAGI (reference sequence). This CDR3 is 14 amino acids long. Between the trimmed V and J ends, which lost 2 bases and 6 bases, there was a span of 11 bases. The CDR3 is CASSYRGLGQPQHF. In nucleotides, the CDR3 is TGTGCCAGCAGTTACAGGGGTCTGGGTCAGCCCCAGCATTTT.

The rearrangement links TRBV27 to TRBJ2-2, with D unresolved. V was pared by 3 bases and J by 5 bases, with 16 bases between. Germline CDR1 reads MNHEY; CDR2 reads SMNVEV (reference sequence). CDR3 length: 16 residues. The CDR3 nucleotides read TGTGCCAGCAGTTTGGGTAGGGCGATGGGAACCGGGGAGCTGTTTTTT. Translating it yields CASSLGRAMGTGELFF.

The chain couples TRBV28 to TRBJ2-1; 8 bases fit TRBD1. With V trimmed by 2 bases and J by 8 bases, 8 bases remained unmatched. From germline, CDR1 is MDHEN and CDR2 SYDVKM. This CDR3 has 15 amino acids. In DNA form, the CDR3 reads TGTGCCAGCAGTTTAGACAGGGGATCCAAGGATGAGCAGTTCTTC. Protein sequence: CASSLDRGSKDEQFF.

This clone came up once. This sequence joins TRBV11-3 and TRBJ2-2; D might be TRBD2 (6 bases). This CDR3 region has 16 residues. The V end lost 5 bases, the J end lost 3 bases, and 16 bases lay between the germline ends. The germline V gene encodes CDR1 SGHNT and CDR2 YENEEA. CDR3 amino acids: CASSPRTISDTGELFF. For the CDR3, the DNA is TGTGCCAGCAGCCCCCGGACTATTTCGGACACCGGGGAGCTGTTTTTT.

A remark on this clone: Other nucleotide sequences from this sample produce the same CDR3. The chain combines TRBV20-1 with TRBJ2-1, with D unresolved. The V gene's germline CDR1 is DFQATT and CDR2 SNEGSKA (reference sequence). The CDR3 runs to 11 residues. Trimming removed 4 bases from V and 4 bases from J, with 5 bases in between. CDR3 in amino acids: CSATNYNEQFF. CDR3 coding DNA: TGCAGTGCTACGAATTACAATGAGCAGTTCTTC.

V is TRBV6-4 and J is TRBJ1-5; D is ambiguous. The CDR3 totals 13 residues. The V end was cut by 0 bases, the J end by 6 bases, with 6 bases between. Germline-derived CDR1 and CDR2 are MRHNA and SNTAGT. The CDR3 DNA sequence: TGTGCCAGCAGTGACTCGGGCGCTCAGCCCCAGCATTTT. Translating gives CASSDSGAQPQHF.

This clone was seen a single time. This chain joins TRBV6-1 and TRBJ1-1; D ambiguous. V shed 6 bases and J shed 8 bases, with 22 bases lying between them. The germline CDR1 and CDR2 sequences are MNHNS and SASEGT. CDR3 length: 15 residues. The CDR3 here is CASRVTPSRPAEAFF. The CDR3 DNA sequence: TGTGCCAGCAGGGTGACTCCTTCCCGCCCTGCCGAAGCTTTCTTT.

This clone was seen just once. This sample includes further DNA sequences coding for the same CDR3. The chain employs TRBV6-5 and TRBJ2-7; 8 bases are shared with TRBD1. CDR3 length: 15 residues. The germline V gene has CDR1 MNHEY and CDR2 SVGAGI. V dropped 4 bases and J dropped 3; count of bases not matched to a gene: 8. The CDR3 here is CASSSSGTGLYEQYF. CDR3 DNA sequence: TGTGCCAGCAGTTCCTCCGGGACAGGACTCTACGAGCAGTACTTC.

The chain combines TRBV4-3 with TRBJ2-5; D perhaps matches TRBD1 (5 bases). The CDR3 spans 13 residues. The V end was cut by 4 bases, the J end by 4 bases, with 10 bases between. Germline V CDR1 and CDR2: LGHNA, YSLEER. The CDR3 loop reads CASSLDSRETQYF. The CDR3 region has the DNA TGCGCCAGCAGCCTCGACAGCAGAGAGACCCAGTACTTC.

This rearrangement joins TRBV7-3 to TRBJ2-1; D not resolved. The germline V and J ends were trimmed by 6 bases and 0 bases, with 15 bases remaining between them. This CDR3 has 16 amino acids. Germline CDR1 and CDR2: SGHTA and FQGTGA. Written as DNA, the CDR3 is TGTGCCAGCAGTTACTACCCGCTCAGCTCCTACAATGAGCAGTTCTTC. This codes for CASSYYPLSSYNEQFF.

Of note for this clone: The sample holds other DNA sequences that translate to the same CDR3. CDR3: CASSPRQGPYEQYF. The CDR3 coding sequence is TGTGCCAGCAGCCCCCGACAGGGGCCCTACGAGCAGTACTTC. This chain connects TRBV7-2 to TRBJ2-7, with 8 positions matching TRBD1. The CDR3 runs 14 residues. Germline CDR1 is SGHTA and CDR2 is FQGNSA. V lost 5 bases and J lost 2; bases outside the gene matches: 5.

This CDR3 reads CASSLRQSSYEQYF. CDR3 bases: TGTGCCAGCAGTCTCCGACAGAGCTCCTACGAGCAGTACTTC. The chain couples TRBV6-5 to TRBJ2-7; D is perhaps TRBD1 (5 bases). The CDR3 spans 14 residues. Germline CDR1 and CDR2: MNHEY and SVGAGI. V was shortened by 5 bases and J by 0 bases, with 11 bases between the two germline ends.

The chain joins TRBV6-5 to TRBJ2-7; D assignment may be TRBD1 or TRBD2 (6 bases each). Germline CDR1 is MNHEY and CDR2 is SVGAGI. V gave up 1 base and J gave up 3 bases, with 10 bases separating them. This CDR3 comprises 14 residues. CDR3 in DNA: TGTGCCAGCAGTTACTGGAGGGGGGTCTACGAGCAGTACTTC. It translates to CASSYWRGVYEQYF.